A single T cell receptor (beta chain) is shown here with its context. The sample comes from a study of shared clonotypes between healthy human individuals. Germline CDR1 reads WNHNN; CDR2 reads SYGVQD (reference sequence). Trimming cost V 3 bases and J 3 bases; bases outside gene matches: 8. This CDR3 is 15 amino acids long. CD45RO-negative, CCR7-positively selected cells formed the naive CD8 fraction, excluding terminally differentiated effector memory CD45RA+ cells. Produced via immunoSEQ multiplex PCR; TCRdb's table is partial and in-frame only. The table lists 1.5 million to 2.5 million clones, about 95% of them singletons, with 1.2% in the top ten.

The TCR originated in a man between 18 and 35 years old in good health. The chain recombines TRBV10-1 with TRBJ2-7, with TRBD1 matching over 7 bases. Sequencing used naive CD8+ T cells sorted from blood. In DNA, the CDR3 is TGCGCCAGCAGTGATCTGGACAGGACTCTCTACGAGCAGTACTTC. Its translation: CASSDLDRTLYEQYF.